A single sample is the source of the 26 T cell receptor beta chains below, sequenced in a study of CDR3 diversity in severe acne. One entry per CDR3 protein, called by TCRdb with MiXCR from the PCR reads. This sample has about 85,000 distinct CDR3 sequences, with 45% to 50% found just once. Sequenced: blood. The receptors were sampled from a male donor in good health, serving as a control.

The chain links TRBV30 to TRBJ2-4; the D gene is possibly TRBD2 (6 bases). This CDR3 contains 15 residues. Trimming removed 0 bases at V and 0 bases at J, with 9 bases between. Per germline, CDR1 GTSNPN and CDR2 SVGIG (reference sequence). CDR3 in DNA: TGTGCCTGGAGTGTGGAGGGAAGAGCCAAAAACATTCAGTACTTC. It yields the protein CAWSVEGRAKNIQYF.

This clonotype was counted many times. The J gene is TRBJ2-4, the V gene TRBV5-8; D tentatively fits TRBD1 or TRBD2 (5 bases each). Germline CDR1 SGHTS, CDR2 YDEGEE. Trimming cost V 4 bases and J 1 base, with 21 bases left between them. The CDR3 loop spans 18 amino acids. The CDR3 protein is CASSQDPLRGFAKNIQYF. The DNA of the CDR3 is TGTGCCAGCAGCCAAGACCCATTGAGGGGTTTTGCCAAAAACATTCAGTACTTC.

This clonotype qualifies as medium-sized. This sequence joins TRBV19 and TRBJ2-3; TRBD2 is a possible D gene (5 bases). This CDR3 spans 13 amino acids. Germline V gene lookup returns CDR1 LNHDA and CDR2 SQIVND (reference sequence). V was clipped by 6 bases and J by 5 bases, with 12 bases between them. The CDR3: CASSLRAGDTQYF. DNA of the CDR3: TGTGCCAGTAGCCTGAGGGCCGGAGATACGCAGTATTTT.

In its sample, this clonotype was seen many times. The chain is built from TRBV4-2 and TRBJ2-7, with D unresolved. Per germline, CDR1 LGHNA and CDR2 YNFKEQ. V was cut by 0 bases and J by 4 bases, with 13 bases left in between. The CDR3 is 15 amino acids. The chain's CDR3 is CASSQDHGFLYEQYF. In DNA form, the CDR3 reads TGTGCCAGCAGCCAAGATCATGGGTTTTTGTACGAGCAGTACTTC.

The chain carries TRBV5-6 and TRBJ1-6; no clear D gene. The CDR3 sequence is 14 residues long. Trimming removed 10 bases from V and 3 bases from J, with 14 bases in between. Germline loops: CDR1 SGHDT, CDR2 YYEEEE. The CDR3 DNA follows: TGTGCCTGGAGTGCCGGGAACTATAATTCACCCCTCCACTTT. Its protein product is CAWSAGNYNSPLHF.

This sequence joins TRBV20-1 and TRBJ2-7; D is perhaps TRBD2 (6 bases). The CDR3 runs 13 residues. Germline V CDR1 and CDR2: DFQATT, SNEGSKA (reference sequence). The V and J ends lost 5 bases and 5 bases respectively, with 16 bases between them. DNA of the CDR3: TGCAGTGCTGCGGGACCCTACCAGCACGAGCAGTACTTC. Its translation: CSAAGPYQHEQYF.

This clonotype was picked up many times. The chain combines TRBV3-1 with TRBJ2-5, with 10 bases matching TRBD2. The CDR3 extends over 15 amino acids. The V gene's germline CDR1 is LGHDT and CDR2 YNNKEL (reference sequence). Trimming removed 4 bases from V and 4 bases from J; junction bases left unmatched: 6. The CDR3 is CASSPSGRGGETQYF. CDR3 nucleotide sequence: TGTGCCAGCAGCCCTAGCGGGAGAGGGGGAGAGACCCAGTACTTC.

This clonotype was observed a few times. The rearrangement links TRBV5-5 to TRBJ2-7; D is perhaps TRBD1 (5 bases). Trimming shortened V by 4 bases and J by 2 bases, and 16 bases separated the two germline ends. This CDR3 comprises 15 residues. Per the germline V gene, CDR1 is SGHKS and CDR2 is YYEKEE (reference sequence). CDR3 sequence reads: CASSGVRTSPYEQYF. The CDR3 region has the DNA TGTGCCAGCAGCGGAGTCAGGACATCCCCCTACGAGCAGTACTTC.

V and J are TRBV29-1 and TRBJ1-1; D call uncertain. The germline V gene encodes CDR1 SQVTM and CDR2 ANQGSEA. V was pared by 7 bases and J by 4 bases, with 10 bases between. The CDR3 has 11 amino acids. The CDR3, as DNA: TGCAGCGCAACTCCACTCACTGAAGCTTTCTTT. Amino acids: CSATPLTEAFF.

This clonotype is deemed medium-sized. The rearrangement joins TRBV4-1 to TRBJ2-7, with 8 bases that match TRBD2. Germline assignment: CDR1 MGHRA and CDR2 YSYEKL. This CDR3 comprises 15 residues. V dropped 4 bases and J dropped 3; count of bases not matched to a gene: 8. The CDR3 DNA follows: TGCGCCAGCAGCCCCACCACTAGCGGTGGCTACGAGCAGTACTTC. Protein sequence: CASSPTTSGGYEQYF.

This sequence joins TRBV7-8 and TRBJ2-7; TRBD2 matches at 16 bases. Germline CDR1 reads SGHVS; CDR2 reads FQNEAQ. Unmatched junction bases numbered 5, after V lost 5 bases and J lost 7 bases. There are 15 residues in the CDR3. The CDR3 region is CASSPGLAGGGEQYF. The CDR3 DNA sequence: TGTGCCAGCAGCCCGGGACTAGCGGGAGGGGGTGAGCAGTACTTC.

This clonotype was seen many times. The chain employs TRBV30 and TRBJ1-5; possibly TRBD1 for D (5 bases). The CDR3 spans 14 residues. V was cut by 2 bases and J by 3 bases, with 11 bases left in between. In germline, CDR1 is GTSNPN, CDR2 SVGIG (reference sequence). CDR3 sequence: CAWSRGTSNQPQHF. The CDR3 DNA follows: TGTGCCTGGAGTAGGGGCACTTCCAATCAGCCCCAGCATTTT. The variable domain in full, completed from reference TRBV30 and TRBJ1-5, reads SQTIHQWPATLVQPVGSPLSLECTVEGTSNPNLYWYRQAAGRGLQLLFYSVGIGQISSEVPQNLSASRPQDRQFILSSKKLLLSDSGFYLCAWSRGTSNQPQHFGDGTRLSIL.

This clonotype was seen repeatedly, ten times or more. The CDR3 nucleotides are TGTGCCTGGAGTGTGGGGAATGAGCAGTTCTTC. Its protein is CAWSVGNEQFF. V is TRBV30 and J is TRBJ2-1; D is undetermined. CDR3 size: 11 residues. V was clipped by 0 bases and J by 7 bases, with 4 bases between them. CDR1 and CDR2 (germline): GTSNPN, SVGIG (reference sequence).

V gene TRBV2 combines with J gene TRBJ1-4; 8 bases match TRBD1. The CDR3 has 16 residues. CDR1 SNHLY and CDR2 FYNNEI come from the germline V gene. V lost 5 bases, J lost 10 bases, and 15 bases stayed unmatched. CDR3 amino acids: CASSLTGGLTLGKLFF. Here the CDR3 DNA reads TGTGCCAGCAGTCTTACAGGGGGTTTGACGCTAGGAAAACTGTTTTTT. Full variable domain (outside the CDR3, taken from reference TRBV2 and TRBJ1-4): EPEVTQTPSHQVTQMGQEVILRCVPISNHLYFYWYRQILGQKVEFLVSFYNNEISEKSEIFDDQFSVERPDGSNFTLKIRSTKLEDSAMYFCASSLTGGLTLGKLFFGSGTQLSVL.

This clonotype came up many times. The chain joins TRBV2 to TRBJ1-2, with D perhaps matching TRBD1 (6 bases). Germline-derived CDR1 and CDR2 are SNHLY and FYNNEI. Trimming left V 1 base short and J 3 bases short, with 12 bases between. CDR3 length equals 15 residues. The DNA of the CDR3 is TGTGCCAGCAGTGAAGGGGACATCTCTGACTATGGCTACACCTTC. Amino acid sequence: CASSEGDISDYGYTF. The variable domain in full, completed from reference TRBV2 and TRBJ1-2, reads EPEVTQTPSHQVTQMGQEVILRCVPISNHLYFYWYRQILGQKVEFLVSFYNNEISEKSEIFDDQFSVERPDGSNFTLKIRSTKLEDSAMYFCASSEGDISDYGYTFGSGTRLTVV.

This clonotype was seen repeatedly, ten times or more. The rearrangement joins TRBV25-1 to TRBJ2-7, with TRBD1 as a possible D gene (5 bases). This CDR3 comprises 14 residues. Trimming removed 5 bases from V and 4 bases from J, with 15 bases in between. Looked up from germline, CDR1 is MGHDK and CDR2 is SYGVNS. The CDR3 region is CASSRTNSGYEQYF. CDR3 sequence (DNA): TGTGCCAGCAGTCGAACGAATTCAGGGTACGAGCAGTACTTC.

DNA for the CDR3: TGCAGTCCTCAGACCGGGAGTTTCAACGAGCAGTACTTC. Protein product: CSPQTGSFNEQYF. The chain is built from TRBV20-1 and TRBJ2-7; the D gene is possibly TRBD2 (6 bases). Germline V gives CDR1 DFQATT, CDR2 SNEGSKA (reference sequence). V lost 8 bases and J 5 bases, leaving 19 bases between the germline ends. The CDR3 totals 13 residues.

In this sample, this clonotype turned up many times. The chain carries TRBV29-1 and TRBJ2-7, with D unresolved. Germline V gives CDR1 SQVTM, CDR2 ANQGSEA. Trimming took 1 base from V and 7 from J, leaving 11 bases between them. This CDR3 is built from 12 residues. CDR3 nucleotide sequence: TGCAGCGTTGAAGTTCGGCCGAGAGAGCAGTACTTC. Its protein is CSVEVRPREQYF.

On this clonotype itself: Sequence at one end of the junction differs from germline and may be a read error. The chain joins TRBV24-1 to TRBJ2-7; D uncertain. Germline V lookup: CDR1 KGHDR, CDR2 SFDVKD. The CDR3 has 13 residues. This CDR3 is CASSEPLTLAVIF. The CDR3 DNA follows: TGTGCCAGCAGTGAACCCTTGACTTTAGCAGTGATCTTC.

The V and J genes are TRBV7-9 and TRBJ2-3, with 16 bases that match TRBD2. With 4 bases clipped from V and 2 bases from J, the junction kept 3 bases outside the gene matches. Germline CDR1 reads SEHNR; CDR2 reads FQNEAQ (reference sequence). CDR3 length: 17 amino acids. In DNA, the CDR3 is TGTGCCAGCAGCTCGGGACTAGCGGGGGGGCCCACAGATACGCAGTATTTT. Translating gives CASSSGLAGGPTDTQYF.

This chain joins TRBV7-6 and TRBJ2-1, with D hard to call. The CDR3 runs to 8 residues. Germline CDR1 is SGHVS and CDR2 is FNYEAQ. The V end was cut by 11 bases, the J end by 4 bases, with 0 bases between. CDR3 DNA sequence: TGTGCCTACAATGAGCAGTTCTTC. Amino acid sequence: CAYNEQFF.

With respect to this clonotype: A much larger clone differs by one base, so this may be a read error. The V call is TRBV7-2, the J call TRBJ1-2, with 8 bases fitting TRBD1. Germline-derived CDR1 and CDR2 are SGHTA and FQGNSA. This CDR3 comprises 14 residues. This chain's CDR3 is CASSLKAGGYGHTF. The CDR3 region has the DNA TGTGCCAGCAGCTTAAAGGCAGGGGGCTATGGCCACACCTTC.

The gene calls are TRBV4-1 and TRBJ2-7; 12 nucleotides line up with TRBD2. The trim removed 2 bases at V and 8 bases at J, leaving 7 bases unmatched. This CDR3 has 15 residues. Germline CDR1 is MGHRA and CDR2 is YSYEKL. The CDR3 DNA follows: TGCGCCAGCAGCCAAAAAGGAGGACTAGCGGGAAAGCAGTACTTC. Encoded protein: CASSQKGGLAGKQYF.

The gene calls are TRBV7-9 and TRBJ1-5; 11 bases line up with TRBD1. Unmatched junction bases numbered 7, after V lost 5 bases and J lost 1 base. CDR1 is SEHNR, CDR2 FQNEAQ, per germline (reference sequence). The CDR3 is made up of 17 amino acids. Here the CDR3 reads CASSGDRGSRSNQPQHF. The CDR3 region has the DNA TGTGCCAGCAGCGGGGACAGGGGGTCGAGGAGCAATCAGCCCCAGCATTTT. Full variable domain (outside the CDR3, taken from reference TRBV7-9 and TRBJ1-5): DTGVSQNPRHKITKRGQNVTFRCDPISEHNRLYWYRQTLGQGPEFLTYFQNEAQLEKSRLLSDRFSAERPKGSFSTLEIQRTEQGDSAMYLCASSGDRGSRSNQPQHFGDGTRLSIL.

The chain uses TRBV5-1 and TRBJ1-5; 9 bases fit TRBD1. CDR1 and CDR2 from the germline V gene are SGHRS and YFSETQ. Trimming removed 0 bases from V and 2 bases from J; junction bases left unmatched: 6. The CDR3 spans 17 residues. CDR3 amino acids: CASSLAPQGAGNQPQHF. In DNA form, the CDR3 reads TGCGCCAGCAGCTTGGCCCCACAGGGGGCTGGCAATCAGCCCCAGCATTTT.

This clonotype appeared a single time. The chain's CDR3 is CSVPGTGNGYTF. The CDR3 DNA follows: TGCAGTGTCCCCGGGACAGGGAACGGCTACACCTTC. The gene calls are TRBV20-1 and TRBJ1-2, with TRBD1 matching over 9 bases. V lost 7 bases to trimming and J lost 8 bases; unmatched junction nucleotides: 8. CDR1 and CDR2 (germline): DFQATT, SNEGSKA (reference sequence). CDR3 length: 12 amino acids.